Shown below are 26 T cell receptor beta chains from a single sample sequenced in a study of cytomegalovirus exposure and HLA in healthy donors. PCR primers comprised 60 Vbeta and 13 Jbeta primers. The data were produced by immunoSEQ multiplex PCR, yet TCRdb's version contains in-frame clones alone and is incomplete. With fewer than 150,000 clones in the sample, the ten largest clones hold about 2.5%. Sequenced material: PBMCs. These TCRs come from a man aged 35 to 55 in good health and CMV-seronegative.

V and J are TRBV28 and TRBJ2-7, with D maybe TRBD1 (6 bases). Trimming removed 8 bases at V and 5 bases at J, with 16 bases between. The CDR3 sequence is 13 residues long. Germline lookup yields CDR1 MDHEN and CDR2 SYDVKM. CDR3 in amino acids: CASVPGTGNEQYF. The CDR3 DNA follows: TGTGCCAGCGTACCGGGCACAGGGAACGAGCAGTACTTC.

This chain joins TRBV4-3 and TRBJ1-6, with 8 bases that match TRBD1. V lost 4 bases and J lost 14; bases outside the gene matches: 10. Germline CDR1 reads LGHNA; CDR2 reads YSLEER. This CDR3 is 14 amino acids long. CDR3 bases: TGCGCCAGCAGCCCCGGACAGGGCATAGAGGCCCTCCACTTT. It specifies CASSPGQGIEALHF.

The chain combines TRBV29-1 with TRBJ2-5, with D maybe TRBD1 (5 bases). Trimming cost V 4 bases and J 1 base, with 7 bases left between them. This CDR3 has 12 residues. Looked up from germline, CDR1 is SQVTM and CDR2 is ANQGSEA. The CDR3 here is CSVVRAQETQYF. The CDR3 coding sequence is TGCAGCGTTGTCAGGGCCCAAGAGACCCAGTACTTC.

V gene TRBV5-1 combines with J gene TRBJ2-5; the D gene is possibly TRBD2 (6 bases). Germline CDR1 reads SGHRS; CDR2 reads YFSETQ. The CDR3 is 16 amino acids. Between the trimmed V and J ends, which lost 4 bases and 2 bases, there was a span of 18 bases. The CDR3, as DNA: TGCGCCAGCAGCGCCTTCGGGGGAGGCCTTCAAGAGACCCAGTACTTC. This codes for CASSAFGGGLQETQYF.

This chain uses TRBV5-4 with TRBJ2-3; 16 bases align to TRBD2. The CDR3 length is 17 residues. Germline loops: CDR1 SGHNT, CDR2 YYREEE (reference sequence). The V gene end was trimmed by 4 bases and the J gene end by 4 bases; junction bases not matched to a gene: 6. The CDR3 loop is CASSLDGTSGGADTQYF. As DNA, the CDR3 is TGTGCCAGCAGCCTCGACGGGACTAGCGGGGGGGCAGATACGCAGTATTTT.

V is TRBV9 and J is TRBJ2-7, with TRBD1 identical over 12 bases. V trimming: 0 bases; J trimming: 4 bases; junction bases outside the gene matches: 5. Germline loops: CDR1 SGDLS, CDR2 YYNGEE. The CDR3 is made up of 16 amino acids. CDR3 sequence (DNA): TGTGCCAGCAGCGTAGGAGAGGGACAGGGGGCTTACGAGCAGTACTTC. Translated: CASSVGEGQGAYEQYF.

The chain couples TRBV19 to TRBJ2-3; 16 nucleotides match TRBD2. The germline V gene encodes CDR1 LNHDA and CDR2 SQIVND (reference sequence). V gave up 5 bases and J gave up 0 bases; unmatched junction bases: 8. This CDR3 comprises 19 residues. CDR3 bases: TGTGCCAGTAGTGCCGAGGGACTAGCGGGGGGGACTAGCACAGATACGCAGTATTTT. Its translation is CASSAEGLAGGTSTDTQYF.

This chain connects TRBV29-1 to TRBJ1-1; 8 bases map to TRBD1. This CDR3 has 13 amino acids. The V gene end was trimmed by 7 bases and the J gene end by 0 bases; junction bases not matched to a gene: 4. Germline CDR1 reads SQVTM; CDR2 reads ANQGSEA. The DNA of the CDR3 is TGCAGCGCTTGGACAGGGATGAACACTGAAGCTTTCTTT. Translating it yields CSAWTGMNTEAFF. Full variable domain (outside the CDR3, taken from reference TRBV29-1 and TRBJ1-1): SAVISQKPSRDICQRGTSLTIQCQVDSQVTMMFWYRQQPGQSLTLIATANQGSEATYESGFVIDKFPISRPNLTFSTLTVSNMSPEDSSIYLCSAWTGMNTEAFFGQGTRLTVV.

The chain combines TRBV10-2 with TRBJ2-7; 7 positions match TRBD1. J was trimmed by 3 bases and V by 0 bases; bases with no gene match: 5. Germline-derived CDR1 and CDR2 are WSHSY and SAAADI. The CDR3 is 15 amino acids. The CDR3 bases are TGCGCCAGCAGTGAGTCTGGGCAGGGGGACTACGAGCAGTACTTC. Amino acid sequence: CASSESGQGDYEQYF.

This chain uses TRBV5-4 with TRBJ2-5; possibly TRBD2 for D (5 bases). The CDR3 spans 15 residues. The V gene's germline CDR1 is SGHNT and CDR2 YYREEE (reference sequence). V was clipped by 0 bases and J by 2 bases, with 11 bases between them. In nucleotides, the CDR3 is TGTGCCAGCAGCTTGGGGCCTACGGGGCAAGAGACCCAGTACTTC. Translation: CASSLGPTGQETQYF.

This rearrangement joins TRBV25-1 to TRBJ1-2, with D unresolved. The germline V gene encodes CDR1 MGHDK and CDR2 SYGVNS. V lost 1 base, J lost 5 bases, and 11 bases lay in between. This CDR3 is 14 amino acids long. CDR3 amino acids: CASSESATVYGYTF. The CDR3 nucleotides read TGTGCCAGCAGTGAATCAGCGACCGTTTATGGCTACACCTTC.

The rearrangement joins TRBV5-4 to TRBJ2-2, with 14 bases aligning to TRBD2. This CDR3 comprises 17 residues. Unmatched junction bases numbered 10, after V lost 5 bases and J lost 7 bases. The germline CDR1 and CDR2 sequences are SGHNT and YYREEE (reference sequence). This chain's CDR3 is CASSATSGGVSIGELFF. CDR3 nucleotide sequence: TGTGCCAGCAGTGCGACTAGCGGGGGGGTTTCTATCGGGGAGCTGTTTTTT.

The genes are TRBV5-1 and TRBJ1-1; D unresolved. Trimming cost V 0 bases and J 5 bases, with 5 bases left between them. Germline lookup yields CDR1 SGHRS and CDR2 YFSETQ. The CDR3 spans 12 residues. Here the CDR3 reads CASSLGVTEAFF. DNA of the CDR3: TGCGCCAGCAGCTTGGGAGTGACTGAAGCTTTCTTT.

This chain joins TRBV27 and TRBJ2-5; D perhaps matches TRBD1 (5 bases). This CDR3 has 15 amino acids. V lost 6 bases and J 5 bases, leaving 19 bases between the germline ends. Germline CDR1 MNHEY, CDR2 SMNVEV (reference sequence). CDR3 sequence reads: CASSHPSGFRETQYF. The DNA of the CDR3 is TGTGCCAGCAGCCACCCATCAGGGTTTCGGGAGACCCAGTACTTC.

The V and J genes are TRBV27 and TRBJ1-2; TRBD1 agrees at 7 bases. Germline V gene sequence: CDR1 MNHEY, CDR2 SMNVEV (reference sequence). Unmatched junction bases numbered 6, after V lost 6 bases and J lost 2 bases. This CDR3 comprises 14 residues. This CDR3 is CASSSGQLNYGYTF. In DNA form, the CDR3 reads TGTGCCAGCAGCTCGGGACAGCTAAACTATGGCTACACCTTC.

The chain carries TRBV5-6 and TRBJ2-5; TRBD1 matches 7 bases. The end of the DNA fits TRBJ2-7 better, so the J call may be wrong. Germline V gives CDR1 SGHDT, CDR2 YYEEEE. The CDR3 has 15 residues. CDR3 amino acids: CASSSSRGQSYEQYF. Written as DNA, the CDR3 is TGTGCCAGCAGCTCATCTCGGGGACAGTCCTACGAGCAGTACTTC.

The rearrangement uses TRBV19 and TRBJ2-6; 8 nucleotides line up with TRBD1. Germline CDR1 is LNHDA and CDR2 is SQIVND (reference sequence). This CDR3 comprises 17 residues. Trimming at V came to 5 bases and at J to 1 base, leaving 7 bases not matched to a gene. The DNA for the CDR3 is TGTGCCAGTAGTCCCGGGACAGGTTTTTCTGGGGCCAACGTCCTGACTTTC. The encoded protein is CASSPGTGFSGANVLTF.

This chain uses TRBV28 with TRBJ2-1; the match to TRBD2 covers 7 bases. V trimming: 6 bases; J trimming: 3 bases; junction bases outside the gene matches: 5. Per the germline V gene, CDR1 is MDHEN and CDR2 is SYDVKM. The CDR3 has 14 residues. Here the CDR3 reads CASRGGVNYNEQFF. Here the CDR3 DNA reads TGTGCCAGCAGGGGGGGGGTTAACTACAATGAGCAGTTCTTC.

The gene calls are TRBV5-1 and TRBJ1-2; D might be TRBD1 (5 bases). Germline V gene data show CDR1 as SGHRS and CDR2 as YFSETQ. Trimming removed 3 bases at V and 0 bases at J, with 12 bases between. The CDR3 is 15 residues long. The chain's CDR3 is CASSWGGEANYGYTF. The CDR3 region has the DNA TGCGCCAGCAGCTGGGGGGGTGAAGCTAACTATGGCTACACCTTC. Full variable domain (outside the CDR3, taken from reference TRBV5-1 and TRBJ1-2): KAGVTQTPRYLIKTRGQQVTLSCSPISGHRSVSWYQQTPGQGLQFLFEYFSETQRNKGNFPGRFSGRQFSNSRSEMNVSTLELGDSALYLCASSWGGEANYGYTFGSGTRLTVV.

The V call is TRBV28, the J call TRBJ2-5; no clear D gene. There are 14 residues in the CDR3. In germline, CDR1 is MDHEN, CDR2 SYDVKM. V lost 5 bases and J lost 4, with 14 bases in between. The CDR3 sequence is CASSRYSGRETQYF. CDR3 DNA sequence: TGTGCCAGCAGTCGCTATTCTGGGCGAGAGACCCAGTACTTC.

The gene calls are TRBV18 and TRBJ1-1; no firm D call. The CDR3 is made up of 15 amino acids. CDR1 KGHSH and CDR2 LQKENI come from the germline V gene. V gave up 2 bases and J gave up 5 bases, with 15 bases separating them. This CDR3 is CASSPMGSTRTEAFF. In DNA, the CDR3 is TGTGCCAGCTCACCAATGGGCAGCACCAGGACTGAAGCTTTCTTT.

This CDR3 reads CASSAGQLLEAFF. The DNA for the CDR3 is TGTGCCAGCAGTGCGGGACAACTCCTCGAAGCTTTCTTT. V gene TRBV2 combines with J gene TRBJ1-1, with a possible D match to TRBD1 (6 bases). This CDR3 comprises 13 residues. Germline lookup yields CDR1 SNHLY and CDR2 FYNNEI. The V gene lost 4 bases and the J gene lost 8 bases, with 14 bases spanning the gap. The entire variable domain, with the rest obtained from reference TRBV2 and TRBJ1-1, is as follows: EPEVTQTPSHQVTQMGQEVILRCVPISNHLYFYWYRQILGQKVEFLVSFYNNEISEKSEIFDDQFSVERPDGSNFTLKIRSTKLEDSAMYFCASSAGQLLEAFFGQGTRLTVV.

Written as DNA, the CDR3 is TGTGCCAGTAACGACAGGGACAGGGTTGTTGGTGGCTACACCTTC. It is translated as CASNDRDRVVGGYTF. The genes are TRBV19 and TRBJ1-2; 9 bases match TRBD1. The length of the CDR3 is 15 residues. Germline CDR1 and CDR2: LNHDA and SQIVND (reference sequence). V gave up 7 bases and J gave up 7 bases; unmatched junction bases: 13.

The genes are TRBV2 and TRBJ2-7, with D uncertain. The CDR3 spans 12 residues. Germline-derived CDR1 and CDR2 are SNHLY and FYNNEI. The V and J ends lost 6 bases and 3 bases respectively, with 9 bases between them. Here the CDR3 reads CASSRLNYEQYF. For the CDR3, the DNA is TGTGCCAGCAGCAGGCTTAACTACGAGCAGTACTTC.

This chain joins TRBV29-1 and TRBJ2-7; no clear D. Per germline, CDR1 SQVTM and CDR2 ANQGSEA. V shed 6 bases and J shed 7 bases, with 19 bases lying between them. This CDR3 has 13 amino acids. Here the CDR3 reads CSVTNRLQEEQYF. CDR3 in DNA: TGCAGCGTAACGAACCGACTTCAAGAAGAGCAGTACTTC.

This chain uses TRBV5-1 with TRBJ1-2; D is ambiguous. The CDR3 has 15 residues. Germline CDR1 is SGHRS and CDR2 is YFSETQ. With 0 bases removed from V and 0 bases from J, the gap between germline ends came to 9 bases. This chain's CDR3 is CASSLAGNSNYGYTF. CDR3 DNA sequence: TGCGCCAGCAGCTTGGCGGGAAACTCTAACTATGGCTACACCTTC.